Each of the 4 T cell receptor beta chains below was sequenced from the same sample in a study of control samples from healthy donors and cancer patients. Data came from immunoSEQ multiplex PCR; TCRdb stores just in-frame clones and leaves some out. Here the sample spans 150,000 to 190,000 clones, about 94% being singletons. Sequencing used blood. These receptors were taken from a man between 45 and 60 years old in good health.

This CDR3 is CASREGAGVYEQYF. The DNA for the CDR3 is TGTGCCAGCAGAGAGGGGGCAGGGGTCTACGAGCAGTACTTC. This chain connects TRBV28 to TRBJ2-7; 7 bases map to TRBD1. Germline CDR1 reads MDHEN; CDR2 reads SYDVKM. This CDR3 is 14 amino acids long. V gave up 6 bases and J gave up 3 bases; unmatched junction bases: 8.

This clone has just one count. The rearrangement links TRBV5-1 to TRBJ2-3; TRBD2 matches 9 bases. The CDR3 runs 15 residues. With V trimmed by 0 bases and J by 6 bases, 5 bases remained unmatched. Germline V gene data show CDR1 as SGHRS and CDR2 as YFSETQ. The CDR3 protein is CASSLEGGRADTQYF. Here the CDR3 DNA reads TGCGCCAGCAGCTTGGAAGGCGGGAGGGCCGATACGCAGTATTTT. Combining the CDR3 with reference TRBV5-1 and TRBJ2-3 gives the whole variable domain KAGVTQTPRYLIKTRGQQVTLSCSPISGHRSVSWYQQTPGQGLQFLFEYFSETQRNKGNFPGRFSGRQFSNSRSEMNVSTLELGDSALYLCASSLEGGRADTQYFGPGTRLTVL.

The CDR3, as DNA: TGTGCCAGCTCCCACAGGGAAACCGGGGAGCTGTTTTTT. Its translation: CASSHRETGELFF. V gene TRBV18 combines with J gene TRBJ2-2; a weak D match, TRBD1 (6 bases). CDR3 size: 13 residues. V was trimmed by 6 bases and J by 5 bases, leaving 10 bases between them. CDR1 KGHSH and CDR2 LQKENI come from the germline V gene.

The chain has TRBV18 and TRBJ1-1; the D gene is possibly TRBD1 (5 bases). The CDR3 is 11 residues long. The germline CDR1 and CDR2 sequences are KGHSH and LQKENI. V lost 3 bases, J lost 8 bases, and 7 bases lay in between. The CDR3 protein is CASSPGTEAFF. The CDR3 nucleotides are TGTGCCAGCTCACCCGGGACGGAAGCTTTCTTT.